Presented here are 22 T cell receptor beta chains from one specimen sequenced in a study of cytomegalovirus exposure and HLA in healthy donors. With 60 Vbeta and 13 Jbeta primers, the PCR was carried out. Some clones are missing from TCRdb's copy, which holds only in-frame ones; the method was immunoSEQ multiplex PCR. This sample has approximately 150,000 clones, with roughly 80% found just once. Sequencing was performed on PBMCs. All receptors derive from a woman younger than 45 in good health and CMV-seropositive.

The CDR3 protein is CASPRGQRYEQYF. CDR3 bases: TGTGCCAGCCCCAGGGGGCAGCGATACGAGCAGTACTTC. This chain uses TRBV6-1 with TRBJ2-7, with 8 nucleotides matching TRBD1. Germline values: CDR1 MNHNS, CDR2 SASEGT. The length of the CDR3 is 13 residues. Trimming removed 8 bases from V and 4 bases from J; junction bases left unmatched: 7.

This chain connects TRBV5-1 to TRBJ1-5; a possible D gene is TRBD1 (6 bases). Trimming removed 4 bases at V and 5 bases at J, with 13 bases between. This CDR3 is 14 amino acids long. Germline V CDR1 and CDR2: SGHRS, YFSETQ. CDR3 sequence: CASSQTGFDQPQHF. CDR3 DNA sequence: TGCGCCAGCAGCCAAACAGGGTTCGATCAGCCCCAGCATTTT.

This clone has just a few counts. The chain links TRBV27 to TRBJ1-2; 11 bases match TRBD1. This CDR3 is 14 amino acids long. V was pared by 9 bases and J by 7 bases, with 10 bases of the junction left unmatched. Germline V CDR1 and CDR2: MNHEY, SMNVEV (reference sequence). As DNA, the CDR3 is TGTGCCAGTACTAGAACCGGGACAGGGGGTGGCTACACCTTC. The encoded protein is CASTRTGTGGGYTF.

This clone occurred once. The chain combines TRBV6-5 with TRBJ1-2, with 9 bases lining up with TRBD1. V was clipped by 4 bases and J by 8 bases; unmatched bases: 11. The CDR3 covers 15 residues. Germline V gives CDR1 MNHEY, CDR2 SVGAGI. Written as DNA, the CDR3 is TGTGCCAGCAGTTCGCCATCCGGACAGGGGCGCGGCTACACCTTC. Translation: CASSSPSGQGRGYTF.

In nucleotides, the CDR3 is TGTGCCAGCAGCTTAGACTCTAGCTCCTACAATGAGCAGTTCTTC. Translation gives CASSLDSSSYNEQFF. J is TRBJ2-1 and V is TRBV11-3; D is unresolved. V was trimmed by 0 bases and J by 0 bases, leaving 6 bases between them. This CDR3 is built from 15 residues. Germline values: CDR1 SGHNT, CDR2 YENEEA.

The V call is TRBV4-3, the J call TRBJ2-2; D possibly corresponds to TRBD1 (5 bases). This CDR3 is built from 16 residues. V was pared by 1 base and J by 3 bases, with 12 bases between. Germline-derived CDR1 and CDR2 are LGHNA and YSLEER. The CDR3 sequence is CASSQGKVGHTGELFF. The CDR3 DNA is TGCGCCAGCAGCCAAGGAAAGGTGGGGCACACCGGGGAGCTGTTTTTT.

The chain employs TRBV30 and TRBJ2-5, with D perhaps matching TRBD1 (5 bases). TRBJ2-7 explains the end of the DNA better; the J call may be wrong. Germline V CDR1 and CDR2: GTSNPN, SVGIG (reference sequence). This CDR3 has 14 amino acids. The CDR3 loop is CAWRFRQIFYEQYF. In DNA, the CDR3 is TGTGCCTGGAGGTTCCGACAGATTTTCTACGAGCAGTACTTC.

About this clone itself: Other nucleotide sequences in the sample specify the same CDR3. The chain uses TRBV29-1 and TRBJ1-1; weak D call: TRBD1 (6 bases). Per germline, CDR1 SQVTM and CDR2 ANQGSEA. Trimming cost V 0 bases and J 9 bases, with 11 bases left between them. This CDR3 has 12 amino acids. The CDR3 coding sequence is TGCAGCGTTGAAGAGAACAGGGCACAAGCTTTCTTT. Its translation is CSVEENRAQAFF.

The CDR3: CASSYGDRGYEQYF. The CDR3 nucleotides are TGTGCCAGCAGTTACGGGGACAGGGGCTACGAGCAGTACTTC. The rearrangement uses TRBV6-5 and TRBJ2-7, with TRBD1 matching 10 bases. V trimming: 2 bases; J trimming: 3 bases; junction bases outside the gene matches: 1. This CDR3 is 14 amino acids long. Germline values: CDR1 MNHEY, CDR2 SVGAGI.

This sequence joins TRBV5-5 and TRBJ2-3; TRBD2 matches at 10 bases. The ends lost 1 base at V and 5 bases at J; junction bases unmatched: 10. The germline CDR1 and CDR2 sequences are SGHKS and YYEKEE (reference sequence). CDR3 length: 17 amino acids. CDR3 sequence reads: CASSLRASGGFGDTQYF. CDR3 nucleotide sequence: TGTGCCAGCAGCTTGAGGGCTAGCGGGGGCTTCGGAGATACGCAGTATTTT.

The chain uses TRBV30 and TRBJ1-6; possibly TRBD1 for D (5 bases). CDR1 is GTSNPN and CDR2 is SVGIG in the germline V gene (reference sequence). V was cut by 0 bases and J by 7 bases, with 13 bases left in between. The CDR3 is made up of 15 amino acids. CDR3 loop: CAWSVGGTTNSPLHF. Written as DNA, the CDR3 is TGTGCCTGGAGTGTTGGGGGGACGACGAATTCACCCCTCCACTTT.

The genes are TRBV5-6 and TRBJ2-7; perhaps TRBD2 as D (5 bases). V was cut by 0 bases and J by 1 base, with 11 bases left in between. Germline loops: CDR1 SGHDT, CDR2 YYEEEE. The CDR3 extends over 15 amino acids. CDR3 DNA sequence: TGTGCCAGCAGCTTGGTGGGCGGGTATTCCTACGAGCAGTACTTC. Translating it yields CASSLVGGYSYEQYF. Drawing the rest from reference TRBV5-6 and TRBJ2-7, the complete variable domain is DAGVTQSPTHLIKTRGQQVTLRCSPKSGHDTVSWYQQALGQGPQFIFQYYEEEERQRGNFPDRFSGHQFPNYSSELNVNALLLGDSALYLCASSLVGGYSYEQYFGPGTRLTVT.

The CDR3 coding sequence is TGTGCCACCAGAGGACTCTTGAACACTGAAGCTTTCTTT. It yields the protein CATRGLLNTEAFF. The gene calls are TRBV2 and TRBJ1-1; no definite D call. Per the germline V gene, CDR1 is SNHLY and CDR2 is FYNNEI. The CDR3 is made up of 13 amino acids. V lost 10 bases, J lost 0 bases, and 12 bases lay in between.

This clone showed up just once. The chain combines TRBV9 with TRBJ1-6; TRBD1 agrees at 7 bases. The J segment lost 4 bases and the V segment lost 6 bases, leaving 10 bases of the junction unmatched. This CDR3 comprises 16 residues. Germline V lookup: CDR1 SGDLS, CDR2 YYNGEE. The CDR3 DNA sequence: TGTGCCAGCACCCCCCGGGACAGCGGGTATAATTCACCCCTCCACTTT. This encodes CASTPRDSGYNSPLHF.

The V and J genes are TRBV9 and TRBJ1-1, with D perhaps matching TRBD1 (5 bases). This CDR3 comprises 13 residues. The V gene's germline CDR1 is SGDLS and CDR2 YYNGEE. Deletions cut 2 bases from V and 7 bases from J, with 12 bases between. The CDR3: CASSVRLDSEAFF. The CDR3 nucleotides read TGTGCCAGCAGCGTTAGACTCGACAGTGAAGCTTTCTTT.

The V call is TRBV4-3, the J call TRBJ2-3; no clear D. The germline gives CDR1 LGHNA, CDR2 YSLEER. The CDR3 is 14 residues long. V lost 0 bases and J lost 1, with 5 bases in between. The CDR3 DNA reads TGCGCCAGCAGCCAAGATGTCGGCACAGATACGCAGTATTTT. Its protein product is CASSQDVGTDTQYF.

The rearrangement uses TRBV2 and TRBJ1-1; D gene ambiguous. The CDR3 consists of 13 residues. V lost 8 bases, J lost 0 bases, and 10 bases lay in between. Germline CDR1 reads SNHLY; CDR2 reads FYNNEI. CDR3 amino acids: CASAYSLNTEAFF. In nucleotides, the CDR3 is TGTGCCAGCGCTTACAGCTTGAACACTGAAGCTTTCTTT.

The chain is built from TRBV27 and TRBJ1-2; D uncertain. Germline V gives CDR1 MNHEY, CDR2 SMNVEV (reference sequence). The CDR3 loop spans 12 amino acids. Trimming stripped 2 bases from V and 5 bases from J, with 6 bases between. The CDR3 loop reads CASSLNGYGYTF. CDR3 bases: TGTGCCAGCAGTTTAAACGGGTATGGCTACACCTTC.

In its sample, this clone was seen once. The chain uses TRBV5-1 and TRBJ2-3, with 10 bases matching TRBD2. The V gene end was trimmed by 3 bases and the J gene end by 1 base; junction bases not matched to a gene: 2. CDR3 size: 15 residues. Germline loops: CDR1 SGHRS, CDR2 YFSETQ. CDR3 DNA sequence: TGCGCCAGCAGCTACGGGACTAGCGGCACAGATACGCAGTATTTT. It specifies CASSYGTSGTDTQYF.

V usage is TRBV5-4 and J usage is TRBJ1-2, with D possibly being TRBD1 (6 bases). Between the trimmed V and J ends, which lost 3 bases and 9 bases, there was a span of 12 bases. Germline CDR1 reads SGHNT; CDR2 reads YYREEE (reference sequence). The CDR3 totals 12 residues. In DNA, the CDR3 is TGTGCCAGCAGCTATAGGACAGAGCGCTACACCTTC. It translates to CASSYRTERYTF.

This clone was picked up one time. The gene calls are TRBV7-9 and TRBJ1-2; D perhaps matches TRBD1 (6 bases). The CDR3 totals 15 residues. Looked up from germline, CDR1 is SEHNR and CDR2 is FQNEAQ (reference sequence). Between the trimmed V and J ends, which lost 3 bases and 6 bases, there was a span of 17 bases. Here the CDR3 reads CASSFTEGGIHGYTF. The CDR3 nucleotides read TGTGCCAGCAGCTTTACCGAGGGGGGGATCCATGGCTACACCTTC.

The rearrangement uses TRBV5-1 and TRBJ2-3; 8 nucleotides align to TRBD1. Germline CDR1 is SGHRS and CDR2 is YFSETQ. V lost 3 bases, J lost 0 bases, and 3 bases stayed unmatched. This CDR3 comprises 15 residues. The CDR3 sequence: CASSWTGTSTDTQYF. CDR3 in DNA: TGCGCCAGCAGCTGGACAGGGACTAGCACAGATACGCAGTATTTT.